This T cell receptor (beta chain) was sequenced for a study of shared clonotypes between healthy human individuals. Tens of thousands of T cell genomes, or about 200 ng DNA, went into the sorted-subset replicate PCRs. Here immunoSEQ multiplex PCR was the method, and the copy in TCRdb shows in-frame clones only, minus some. The table shows roughly 1,800,000 clones, with about 95% occurring only once. Naive CD8 cells, CD45RO-negative and positively selected for CCR7, excluded terminally differentiated effector memory CD45RA+ cells. There are 19 residues in the CDR3. Between the trimmed V and J ends, which lost 4 bases and 3 bases, there was a span of 24 bases. Germline CDR1 reads SEHNR; CDR2 reads FQNEAQ (reference sequence). Overall study results and limits: Around 5% was the fraction of naive CD4 clonotypes found shared across several donors. Researchers found naive subsets generally carried larger estimated richness than memory subsets.

In regard to this clone: Its antigen is not known.

The V and J genes are TRBV7-9 and TRBJ2-2; TRBD2 might be the D (6 bases). The TCR originated in a man younger than 30 in good health. What was sequenced was naive CD8+ T cells sorted from blood. The CDR3 DNA reads TGTGCCAGCAGCTCCCTTGAAATTACCCCTAGCGCAGACACCGGGGAGCTGTTTTTT. This encodes CASSSLEITPSADTGELFF.